This TCR beta chain was recorded in a study of T-cell reconstitution after alpha-beta-depleted transplantation in children. This clonotype was observed at least ten times. Its specificity is not known. Germline assignment: CDR1 DFQATT and CDR2 SNEGSKA (reference sequence). CDR3 length: 15 amino acids. The V and J ends lost 6 bases and 7 bases respectively, with 23 bases between them. Study results and caveats: Some patients showed high day-60 TCRbeta diversity, which derived from surviving recipient T cells and thymic progenitors. Several hundred expanded graft clones reportedly gave rise to the alpha-beta T cells present about two months after transplant. T-cell numbers and diversity, one year after transplant, stemmed largely from T cells that were newly produced.

Unique molecular identifiers were used in preparing the TCRbeta library. TCRdb re-called the PCR reads with MiXCR, one entry per CDR3 protein. This sample has under 20,000 distinct CDR3 sequences; roughly 13% occur once, and the top ten carry around 33%. J is TRBJ2-3 and V is TRBV20-1; weak D call: TRBD2 (6 bases). The specimen comprised PBMCs, mostly from graft donor cells, sampled 60 days after TCRalphabeta/CD19-depleted stem cell transplant. The receptor's source is a female patient aged 2 to 10 who had a stem cell transplant for congenital amegakaryocytic thrombocytopenia, so the T cells may come from the graft donor. This CDR3 reads CSAAAGYQSLYTQYF. The CDR3 bases are TGCAGTGCCGCCGCGGGATACCAATCCTTATATACGCAGTATTTT.